This T cell receptor beta chain was identified in a study of T cell clonality in common variable immunodeficiency. Findings of the study overall: Common variable immunodeficiency TCR beta sequences reportedly had fewer deletions and N-nucleotide insertions. Compared with healthy controls, CVID subjects showed increased TCRbeta clonality, mostly in about a third.

V was clipped by 0 bases and J by 1 base, with 6 bases between them. The CDR3 has 13 amino acids. Germline CDR1 reads SQVTM; CDR2 reads ANQGSEA. This clone was counted at least ten times. Its antigen remains unidentified. The read halts 3 residues ahead of the CDR3 end, with the missing end drawn from the germline J gene. Only in-frame clones appear in the TCRdb table, and some are missing; sequencing was by immunoSEQ multiplex PCR. Recorded here are roughly 30,000 clones, none singletons. Reduced serum IgG, IgA and/or IgM plus specific antibody deficiency defined CVID. CVID subjects had received replacement immunoglobulin for at least one year.

The chain joins TRBV29-1 to TRBJ1-1; D perhaps matches TRBD1 (5 bases). This clonotype was obtained from a human donor with common variable immunodeficiency. Sequenced sample: peripheral blood mononuclear cells. The sequenced part of the CDR3 DNA is TGCAGCGTTGAAGACAGGGCGAACACTGAA. This translates into CSVEDRANTE. The CDR3 as a whole reads CSVEDRANTEAFF.